In this sample, the clone carrying this T cell receptor gamma chain turned up a few times. Other DNA variants within this sample encode the same CDR3. This sample is part of a study of gamma-delta chains in newborns, infants, children. Study information: Microbial exposure reportedly drives polyclonal innate γδ T cell expansion after birth.

CDR3 length equals 16 residues. The V segment lost 0 bases and the J segment 7 bases; nucleotides outside the gene matches: 3. Germline V gene lookup returns CDR1 GITISATS and CDR2 ISYDGTV (reference sequence). TCRdb applied CATT to the reads for clone calling. The sample lists about 2,200 gamma-chain clones, 30% occurring once. Sequencing was done on a sample of blood. The chain employs TRGV9 and TRGJP. The receptor was derived from a child who was a newborn, infant or young child, either healthy, febrile or measles-vaccinated (not recorded which). CDR3 in amino acids: CALWEVTELGKKIKVF. CDR3 bases: TGTGCCTTGTGGGAGGTGACTGAGTTGGGCAAAAAAATCAAGGTATTT.